This T cell receptor beta chain was recorded in a study of T-cell memory formation after mild COVID-19. For the study at large: Each donor largely had its own TCR clusters.

Study observations and caveats: There was a balanced CD4/CD8 profile in clones contracting day 15 to 85, and later expanders leaned CD4+.

V lost 4 bases to trimming and J lost 2 bases, with 29 bases between them. The CDR3 is made up of 20 amino acids. Germline V lookup: CDR1 SGHVS, CDR2 FNYEAQ. TCRdb called the 5' RACE reads again in MiXCR, with one record for every CDR3 protein. The repertoire holds hundreds of thousands of distinct CDR3 sequences, with over 15% as singletons. On this clonotype itself: The antigen is unknown.

J is TRBJ1-2 and V is TRBV7-6; perhaps TRBD1 as D (6 bases). The sample was PBMCs or a T cell subset sorted from them (not recorded which). This TCR came from an adult woman who had mild COVID-19 (a few samples of this study predate the infection). Cell type and time point are not known. CDR3 DNA: TGTGCCAGCAGCTACCACGAGGCGGAGGAGGACAGCTGGGAAAACTATGGCTACACCTTC. Translating it yields CASSYHEAEEDSWENYGYTF. Complete variable domain (other parts from reference TRBV7-6 and TRBJ1-2): GAGVSQSPRYKVTKRGQDVALRCDPISGHVSLYWYRQALGQGPEFLTYFNYEAQQDKSGLPNDRFSAERPEGSISTLTIQRTEQRDSAMYRCASSYHEAEEDSWENYGYTFGSGTRLTVV.